This T cell receptor (beta chain) was profiled in a study of T cells in localized non-small cell lung cancer. Sequenced by immunoSEQ multiplex PCR; TCRdb stores in-frame clones only, minus some. Of around 1,000 clones listed, roughly a quarter are singletons. The sequencing used normal lung tissue next to the tumor, collected before any cancer treatment. These receptors all stem from a female donor older than 55 with stage I lung adenocarcinoma.

By sample fraction, this clone is large. The chain has TRBV6-8 and TRBJ2-5; D is unclear. The V gene lost 4 bases and the J gene lost 7 bases, with 10 bases spanning the gap. CDR1 and CDR2 from the germline V gene are MNHGY and SAAAGT. This CDR3 has 12 residues. The CDR3 DNA reads as TGTGCCAGCAGTTCGTCCCTTCTGACCCAGTACTTC. Translated: CASSSSLLTQYF.